The text below deals with one T cell receptor beta chain. Its target antigen remains unknown. No much larger clone is present one base from it, and per-base qualities are unavailable. The data were obtained in a study of blood T cell repertoires in COVID-19 (TCRdb year 2020). With respect to the entire study: Samples covering the acute and convalescent phases of COVID-19 were provided by collaborators in the United States, Italy and Spain. Samples were obtained from the ongoing ImmuneRACE study (first 160 participants) and from 1,000 to 1,500 subjects provided by 6 global collaborators. The dataset comprised deeply sampled blood TCRbeta repertoires from subjects exposed to, actively infected with, or recovered from COVID-19. A de-identified subject ID, COVID-19 status, age in years and sex were almost always included in the sample metadata. The prospective study material was composed of cDNA or gDNA derived from T cells, B-cell-depleted T cells, or PBMCs. A freely available public database, intended as a resource for researchers studying the immune response to SARS-CoV-2, is where the repertoires were released. HLA class I and class II types, where available, came from metadata supplied by the sample provider rather than from assay-based typing.

The immunoSEQ Assay, a bias-controlled multiplex PCR, was used to amplify TCRbeta CDR3 regions from genomic DNA. Per the original workflow: The number of nucleated cells in each sample was estimated by amplification of reference gene primers within the assay. Sequence reads were collapsed and filtered to measure the absolute abundance of every unique TCRbeta CDR3 rearrangement. For each sample, productive Simpson clonality was calculated as the square root of Simpson's diversity index over productive rearrangements. Held by TCRdb, this immuneACCESS table contains in-frame sequences only and omits some clones. Under half of the omission traces to an unresolved V gene where checked; the cause of the rest is unknown. V, J and clone size are those of that table, while D and trimming were read from the DNA. Within this sample are 290,000 or so clones, with roughly 87% of them counted one time only. The ten largest clones represent around 2.1% of the sample.

The research as a whole found: Clinical and demographic metadata were provided uncurated, with the amount varying by source and participant.

Each collaborating institution followed its own protocols to collect whole blood in K2EDTA tubes. For TCRbeta analysis, collaborators shipped samples as frozen whole blood, isolated PBMCs, or DNA extracted from either of those sample types. The CDR3 numbers 15 residues from cysteine through phenylalanine. Only the CDR3 part of the read is kept: 45 bases, read in frame from the first base. CDR1 SNHLY and CDR2 FYNNEI were looked up in the germline V gene. V loses 2 bases of germline sequence and J loses 1 base, and the interval between the two ends is 11 bases. The chain employs TRBV2 and TRBJ2-5; D gene: possibly TRBD2, on 5 matching bases. Sequenced: peripheral blood. The source of this sequence is a man aged 18-30 years with active or convalescent COVID-19. The CDR3 is CASSERAEVQETQYF. The DNA sequence is as follows: TGTGCCAGCAGTGAACGTGCGGAGGTCCAAGAGACCCAGTACTTC. This CDR3, with the reference TRBV2 and TRBJ2-5 proteins standing in past its ends, gives the full variable domain EPEVTQTPSHQVTQMGQEVILRCVPISNHLYFYWYRQILGQKVEFLVSFYNNEISEKSEIFDDQFSVERPDGSNFTLKIRSTKLEDSAMYFCASSERAEVQETQYFGPGTRLLVL.